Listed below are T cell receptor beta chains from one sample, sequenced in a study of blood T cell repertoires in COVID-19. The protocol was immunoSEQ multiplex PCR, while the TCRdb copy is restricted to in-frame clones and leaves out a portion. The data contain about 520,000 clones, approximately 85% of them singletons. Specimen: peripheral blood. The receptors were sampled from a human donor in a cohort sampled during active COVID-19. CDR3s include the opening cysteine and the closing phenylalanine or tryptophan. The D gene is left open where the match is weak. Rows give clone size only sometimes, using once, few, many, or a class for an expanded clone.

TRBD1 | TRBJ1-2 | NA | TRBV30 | CAWSVDRLFYGYTF | TGTGCCTGGAGTGTGGACAGGCTATTCTATGGCTACACCTTC
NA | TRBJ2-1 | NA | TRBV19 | CASSPGTHRDEQFF | TGTGCCAGTAGTCCAGGGACTCATCGCGATGAGCAGTTCTTC
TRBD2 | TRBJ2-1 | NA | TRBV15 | CATSRDQAGGQREQFF | TGTGCCACCAGCAGAGATCAGGCGGGAGGGCAACGGGAGCAGTTCTTC
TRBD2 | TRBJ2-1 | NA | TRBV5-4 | CASRDGLAGGVLYNEQFF | TGTGCCAGCAGGGATGGACTAGCGGGAGGGGTACTCTACAATGAGCAGTTCTTC
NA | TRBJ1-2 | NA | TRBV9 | CASSARVVGGYTF | TGTGCCAGCAGCGCCAGGGTTGTTGGTGGCTACACCTTC
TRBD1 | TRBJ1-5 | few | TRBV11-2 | CASSLEGTGKGNQPQHF | TGTGCCAGCAGCTTAGAAGGGACAGGGAAGGGCAATCAGCCCCAGCATTTT
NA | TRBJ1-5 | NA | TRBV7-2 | CASSLAGGGGQPQHF | TGTGCCAGCAGCTTAGCGGGAGGCGGCGGTCAGCCCCAGCATTTT
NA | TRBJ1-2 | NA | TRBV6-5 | CASSSPGHLPYTF | TGTGCCAGCAGTTCGCCGGGACATTTACCCTACACCTTC
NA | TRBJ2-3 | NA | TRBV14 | CASSQAGDTQYF | TGTGCCAGCAGCCAAGCGGGAGATACGCAGTATTTT
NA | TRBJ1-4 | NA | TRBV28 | CASSFGGPTTNEKLFF | TGTGCCAGCAGTTTTGGCGGTCCTACAACTAATGAAAAACTGTTTTTT
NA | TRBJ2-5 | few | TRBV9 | CASGGKSYQETQYF | TGTGCCAGTGGCGGCAAATCCTACCAAGAGACCCAGTACTTC
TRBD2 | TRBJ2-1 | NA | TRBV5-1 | CASSAGLAISNEQFF | TGCGCCAGCAGCGCAGGACTAGCGATAAGCAATGAGCAGTTCTTC
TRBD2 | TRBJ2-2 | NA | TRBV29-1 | CSVEGASGSRGTGELFF | TGCAGCGTTGAAGGGGCTAGCGGGAGTCGGGGCACCGGGGAGCTGTTTTTT
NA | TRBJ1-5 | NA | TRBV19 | CASSMSGQVYNQPQHF | TGTGCCAGTAGTATGAGTGGCCAGGTTTACAATCAGCCCCAGCATTTT
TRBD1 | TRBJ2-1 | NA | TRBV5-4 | CASSPQGGYNEQFF | TGTGCCAGCAGCCCACAGGGGGGCTACAATGAGCAGTTCTTC
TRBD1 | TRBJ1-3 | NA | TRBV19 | CASSVGQGAQGNTIYF | TGTGCCAGTAGTGTCGGACAGGGCGCTCAAGGAAACACCATATATTTT
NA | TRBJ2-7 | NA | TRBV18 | CASSRTHYEQYF | TGTGCCAGCTCACGGACACACTACGAGCAGTACTTC
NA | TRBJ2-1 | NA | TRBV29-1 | CSGASVSYNEQFF | TGCAGCGGGGCTAGCGTATCCTACAATGAGCAGTTCTTC
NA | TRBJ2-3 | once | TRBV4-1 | CASSFRDFTTDTQYF | TGCGCCAGCAGCTTCCGGGACTTTACCACAGATACGCAGTATTTT
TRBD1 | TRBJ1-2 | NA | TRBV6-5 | CASSYSTQGAHGYTF | TGTGCCAGCAGTTACTCGACGCAGGGGGCGCACGGCTACACCTTC
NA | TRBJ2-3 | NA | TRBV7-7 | CASSLGVSTDTQYF | TGTGCTAGCAGCTTAGGCGTGAGTACAGATACGCAGTATTTT
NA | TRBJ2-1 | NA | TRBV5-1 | CASSLELRNEQFF | TGCGCCAGCAGCTTGGAGCTGCGCAATGAGCAGTTCTTC
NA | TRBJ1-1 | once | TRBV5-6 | CASSPNLAGSTEAFF | TGTGCCAGCAGCCCCAATTTGGCGGGGAGCACTGAAGCTTTCTTT
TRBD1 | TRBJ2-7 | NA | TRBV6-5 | CATSSRTGGYEQYF | TGTGCCACTAGTAGCCGGACAGGGGGCTACGAGCAGTACTTC
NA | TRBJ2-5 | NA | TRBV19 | CASSIDRETQYF | TGTGCCAGTAGTATAGATCGGGAGACCCAGTACTTC
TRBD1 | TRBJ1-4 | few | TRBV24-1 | CATSVPRAGQGIDVTNEKLFF | TGTGCCACCAGTGTCCCTCGCGCGGGACAGGGAATAGACGTAACTAATGAAAAACTGTTTTTT
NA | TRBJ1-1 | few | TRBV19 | CASSISGNTEAFF | TGTGCCAGTAGTATCTCAGGGAACACTGAAGCTTTCTTT
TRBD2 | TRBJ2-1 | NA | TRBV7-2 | CASSLALTSGRGNEQFF | TGTGCCAGCAGCTTAGCCCTTACTAGCGGGAGGGGCAATGAGCAGTTCTTC